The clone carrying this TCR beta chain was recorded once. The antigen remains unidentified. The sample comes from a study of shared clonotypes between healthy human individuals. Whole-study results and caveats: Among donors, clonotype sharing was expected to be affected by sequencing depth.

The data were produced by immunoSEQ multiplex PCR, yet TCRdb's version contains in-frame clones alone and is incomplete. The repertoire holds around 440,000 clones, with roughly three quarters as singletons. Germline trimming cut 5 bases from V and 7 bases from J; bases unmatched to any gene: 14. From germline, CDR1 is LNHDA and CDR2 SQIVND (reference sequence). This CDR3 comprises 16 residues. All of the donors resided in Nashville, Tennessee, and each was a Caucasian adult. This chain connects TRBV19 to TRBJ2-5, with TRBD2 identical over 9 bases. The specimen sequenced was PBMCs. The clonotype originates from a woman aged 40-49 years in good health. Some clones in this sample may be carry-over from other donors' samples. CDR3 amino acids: CASSFRGASGKGTQYF. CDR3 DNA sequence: TGTGCCAGTAGTTTCCGCGGGGCTAGCGGGAAGGGGACCCAGTACTTC. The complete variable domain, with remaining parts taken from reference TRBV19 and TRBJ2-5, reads DGGITQSPKYLFRKEGQNVTLSCEQNLNHDAMYWYRQDPGQGLRLIYYSQIVNDFQKGDIAEGYSVSREKKESFPLTVTSAQKNPTAFYLCASSFRGASGKGTQYFGPGTRLLVL.